The 9 T cell receptor beta chains listed next were all sequenced from one sample in a study of T cell clonality in common variable immunodeficiency. Overall study findings and caveats: Common variable immunodeficiency TCR beta sequences reportedly had fewer deletions and N-nucleotide insertions.

TCRdb's copy holds only in-frame clones and misses some; the assay was immunoSEQ multiplex PCR. This repertoire lists 25,000 to 35,000 clones without singletons; approximately 3.5% sits in the top ten. These receptors have no identified antigens. The source material was peripheral blood mononuclear cells. The receptors were gathered from a human donor with common variable immunodeficiency.

This clone was seen ten or more times. The CDR3 is cut off 3 residues early in the read; its end comes from the germline J gene. This chain links TRBV29-1 with TRBJ2-1, with 10 bases lining up with TRBD2. Per germline, CDR1 SQVTM and CDR2 ANQGSEA. The CDR3 covers 15 residues. J was trimmed by 7 bases and V by 4 bases; bases with no gene match: 10. The CDR3 region is CSVGLGAGGRNEQFF. Incomplete CDR3 DNA: TGCAGCGTTGGCCTCGGAGCGGGGGGGCGGAATGAG.

This clone has at least ten counts. The sequence runs out 3 residues before the end of the CDR3; the remainder is reconstructed from the germline J gene. The chain links TRBV5-4 to TRBJ1-4; 7 bases fit TRBD1. Germline values: CDR1 SGHNT, CDR2 YYREEE (reference sequence). V shed 3 bases, J shed 8 bases, and the junction held 7 bases outside the gene matches. CDR3 length: 14 residues. The CDR3 spells CASSSTGTNEKLFF. The DNA read from the CDR3 is TGTGCCAGCAGCTCGACAGGGACCAACGAAAAA.

In its sample, this clone was seen many times. The DNA ends 3 residues before the CDR3 does, and the rest of the CDR3 is filled in from the germline J gene. The chain carries TRBV5-1 and TRBJ2-7; 10 nucleotides line up with TRBD1. CDR3 length: 14 amino acids. Germline V lookup: CDR1 SGHRS, CDR2 YFSETQ. The V and J ends lost 0 bases and 3 bases, in that order; junction bases with no gene match: 0. CDR3 DNA (partial): TGCGCCAGCAGCTTGGGGACAGGGGGCTACGAG. Protein: CASSLGTGGYE. The whole CDR3 sequence reads CASSLGTGGYEQYF.

The sample holds a few counts of this clone. It differs at one base from a far larger clone, so likely a read error. The CDR3 extends 3 residues past the end of the read, so its final part is completed from the germline J gene. At the DNA level, this CDR3 is encoded by other sequences in the same sample as well. The chain has TRBV6-2 or TRBV6-3 and TRBJ2-7, with TRBD2 matching 10 bases. After removal of 2 bases from V and 5 bases from J, the junction contained 12 bases not matched to a gene. This CDR3 comprises 17 residues. The germline V gene has CDR1 MNHEY and CDR2 SVGEGT. CDR3 protein: CASSYHKAGGLADEQYF. The CDR3 DNA, read in part, is TGTGCCAGCAGTTACCACAAAGCGGGAGGGCTGGCCGACGAG.

In its sample, this clone was seen many times. From the germline J gene comes the end of the CDR3, since the read stops 3 residues before it. The chain is built from TRBV28 and TRBJ1-1, with TRBD1 matching 7 bases. Germline CDR1 and CDR2: MDHEN and SYDVKM. The CDR3 is made up of 13 amino acids. CDR3 DNA (partial): TGTGCCAGCTTCTACAGGGGTTATGGGGGA. Translating gives CASFYRGYGG. The whole CDR3 region reads CASFYRGYGGAFF.

In its sample, this clone ranks as medium-sized (0.01 to 0.1%). The read ends 3 residues shy of where the CDR3 ends; the end is completed using the germline J gene. The chain employs TRBV7-3 and TRBJ2-5, with D perhaps TRBD1 (6 bases). Germline CDR1 and CDR2: SGHTA and FQGTGA. Trimming removed 2 bases at V and 1 base at J, with 14 bases between. The CDR3 runs to 16 residues. This chain's CDR3 is CASSLGTNPTQETQYF. The DNA read from the CDR3 is TGTGCCAGCAGCTTAGGGACAAATCCTACCCAAGAGACC.

There are many counts of this clone. From the germline J gene comes the end of the CDR3, since the read stops 3 residues before it. The gene calls are TRBV7-6 and TRBJ2-3, with TRBD2 matching 8 bases. The V gene's germline CDR1 is SGHVS and CDR2 FNYEAQ. V dropped 2 bases and J dropped 0; count of bases not matched to a gene: 4. This CDR3 has 16 residues. The DNA read from the CDR3 is TGTGCCAGCAGCTTAATGGCTAGCGGGAGCACAGATACG. Protein product: CASSLMASGSTDT. The whole CDR3 sequence is CASSLMASGSTDTQYF.

This clone occurred many times. With the read ending 3 residues before the CDR3 end, the germline J gene is used to fill in that end. The genes are TRBV10-3 and TRBJ1-2; the match to TRBD1 covers 11 bases. V trimming: 2 bases; J trimming: 6 bases; junction bases outside the gene matches: 5. Germline CDR1 ENHRY, CDR2 SYGVKD. There are 15 residues in the CDR3. The CDR3 bases that were read are TGTGCCATCAGTGAGGCTTGGGGACAGGGGGATGGC. Protein product: CAISEAWGQGDG. The whole CDR3 sequence reads CAISEAWGQGDGYTF.

This chain's CDR3 is CAWTRAAYSGGYTF. CDR3 bases read: TGTGCCTGGACCAGGGCAGCATATTCGGGTGGC. V is TRBV30 and J is TRBJ1-2; D possibly corresponds to TRBD1 (5 bases). The sequence runs out 3 residues before the end of the CDR3; the remainder is reconstructed from the germline J gene. V lost 4 bases to trimming and J lost 7 bases, with 19 bases between them. From germline, CDR1 is GTSNPN and CDR2 SVGIG (reference sequence). There are 14 residues in the CDR3.